This T cell receptor (beta chain) was sequenced for a study of OX40 agonist ivuxolimab in advanced cancers. Turning to the study itself: Patients received ivuxolimab, an intravenous treatment, every 2 weeks at 0.01 to 10 mg/kg. Patients treated during dose escalation were battling hepatocellular carcinoma, melanoma, renal cell or head and neck cancer.

CDR3 size: 13 residues. From germline, CDR1 is MDHEN and CDR2 SYDVKM. V was shortened by 8 bases and J by 1 base, with 12 bases between the two germline ends. Concerning this clone itself: Antigen unknown.

Only in-frame clones appear in the TCRdb table, and some are missing; sequencing was by immunoSEQ multiplex PCR. The table lists 70,000 to 85,000 clones, approximately 84% of them singletons, with over 2% in the top ten. Whole-study results and caveats: At doses 0.1 to 3.0 mg/kg, CD4+ and CD8+ clones expanded. Undetermined was the antigen specificity of the expanded peripheral T cells.

V and J are TRBV28 and TRBJ2-7; D remains unclear. The TCR sequence derives from an adult with an advanced solid tumor such as melanoma, head and neck, liver or kidney cancer. Specimen: CD4+ or CD8+ T cells sorted from blood, collected in a trial of the OX40 agonist ivuxolimab. The DNA of the CDR3 is TGTGCCAGCCGTAGGCCTGGGTCCTACGAGCAGTACTTC. It encodes CASRRPGSYEQYF.